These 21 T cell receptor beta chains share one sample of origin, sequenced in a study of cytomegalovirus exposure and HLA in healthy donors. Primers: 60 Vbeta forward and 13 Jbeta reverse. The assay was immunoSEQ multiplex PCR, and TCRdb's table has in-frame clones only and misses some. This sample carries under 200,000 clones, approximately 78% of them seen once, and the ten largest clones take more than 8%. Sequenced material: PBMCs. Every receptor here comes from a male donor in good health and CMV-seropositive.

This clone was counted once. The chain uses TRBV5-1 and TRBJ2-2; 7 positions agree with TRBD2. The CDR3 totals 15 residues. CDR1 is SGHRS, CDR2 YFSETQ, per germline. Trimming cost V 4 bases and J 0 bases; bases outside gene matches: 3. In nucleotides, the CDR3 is TGCGCCAGCAGCCCGGGGGGTTCGAACACCGGGGAGCTGTTTTTT. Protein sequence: CASSPGGSNTGELFF.

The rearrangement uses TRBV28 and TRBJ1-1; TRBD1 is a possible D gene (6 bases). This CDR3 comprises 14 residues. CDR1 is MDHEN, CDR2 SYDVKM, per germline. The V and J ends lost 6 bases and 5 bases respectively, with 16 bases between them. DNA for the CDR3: TGTGCCAGCAGCCGGACCAGGGGAGGGACTGAAGCTTTCTTT. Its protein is CASSRTRGGTEAFF.

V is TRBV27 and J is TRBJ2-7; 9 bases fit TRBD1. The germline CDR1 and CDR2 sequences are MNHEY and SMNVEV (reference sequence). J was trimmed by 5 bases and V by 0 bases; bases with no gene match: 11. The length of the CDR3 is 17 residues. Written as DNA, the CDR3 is TGTGCCAGCAGTTTATCAAGAGGGGACAGGGCTTTCGACGAGCAGTACTTC. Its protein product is CASSLSRGDRAFDEQYF.

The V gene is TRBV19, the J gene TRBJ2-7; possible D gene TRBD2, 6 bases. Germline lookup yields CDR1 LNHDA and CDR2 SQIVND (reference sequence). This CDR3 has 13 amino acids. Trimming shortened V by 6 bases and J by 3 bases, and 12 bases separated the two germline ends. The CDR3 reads CASSREKLYEQYF. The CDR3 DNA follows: TGTGCCAGTAGCCGGGAGAAACTCTACGAGCAGTACTTC.

CDR3 sequence: CASSLGRGRSDTQYF. The CDR3 nucleotides read TGTGCCAGCAGCTTAGGCAGGGGCAGATCGGATACGCAGTATTTT. The chain carries TRBV13 and TRBJ2-3; the D gene is possibly TRBD1 (6 bases). The CDR3 is 15 residues long. Trimming left V 0 bases short and J 6 bases short, with 13 bases between. Looked up from germline, CDR1 is PRHDT and CDR2 is FYEKMQ (reference sequence).

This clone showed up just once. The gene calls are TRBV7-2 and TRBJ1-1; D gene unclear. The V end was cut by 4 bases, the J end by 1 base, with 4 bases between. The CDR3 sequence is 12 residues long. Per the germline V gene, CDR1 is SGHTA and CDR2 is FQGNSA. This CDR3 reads CASSSKNTEAFF. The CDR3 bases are TGTGCCAGCAGCTCCAAGAACACTGAAGCTTTCTTT.

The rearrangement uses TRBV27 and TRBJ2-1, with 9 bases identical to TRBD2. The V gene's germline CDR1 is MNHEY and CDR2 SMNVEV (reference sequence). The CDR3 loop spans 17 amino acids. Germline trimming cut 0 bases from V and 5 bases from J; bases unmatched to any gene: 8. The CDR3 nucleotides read TGTGCCAGCAGTTTATCGAAGAGGACTAGCGTGGACAATGAGCAGTTCTTC. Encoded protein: CASSLSKRTSVDNEQFF.

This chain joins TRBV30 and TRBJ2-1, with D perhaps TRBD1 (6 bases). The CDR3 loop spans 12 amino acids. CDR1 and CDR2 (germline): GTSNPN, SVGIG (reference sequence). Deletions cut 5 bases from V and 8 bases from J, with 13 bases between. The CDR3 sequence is CAWRSGQYEQFF. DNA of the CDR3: TGTGCCTGGCGTTCAGGACAGTATGAGCAGTTCTTC.

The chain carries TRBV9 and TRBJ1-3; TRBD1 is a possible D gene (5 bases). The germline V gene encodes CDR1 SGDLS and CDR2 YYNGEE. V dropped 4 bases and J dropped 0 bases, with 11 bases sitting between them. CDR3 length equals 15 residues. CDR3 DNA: TGTGCCAGCAGCTTCTTAGACAGCTCTGGAAACACCATATATTTT. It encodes CASSFLDSSGNTIYF.

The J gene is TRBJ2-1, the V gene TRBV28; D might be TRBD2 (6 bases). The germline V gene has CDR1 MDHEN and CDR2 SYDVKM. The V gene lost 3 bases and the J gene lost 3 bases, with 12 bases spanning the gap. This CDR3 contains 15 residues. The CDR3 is CASSFGGVVYNEQFF. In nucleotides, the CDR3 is TGTGCCAGCAGTTTTGGAGGGGTGGTCTACAATGAGCAGTTCTTC.

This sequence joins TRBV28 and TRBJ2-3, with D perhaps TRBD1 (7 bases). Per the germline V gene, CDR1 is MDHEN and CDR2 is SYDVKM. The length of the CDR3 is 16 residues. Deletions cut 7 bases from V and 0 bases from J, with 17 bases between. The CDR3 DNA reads TGTGCCAGCATCTATTCAGGGGGGCCTAGCACAGATACGCAGTATTTT. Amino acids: CASIYSGGPSTDTQYF.

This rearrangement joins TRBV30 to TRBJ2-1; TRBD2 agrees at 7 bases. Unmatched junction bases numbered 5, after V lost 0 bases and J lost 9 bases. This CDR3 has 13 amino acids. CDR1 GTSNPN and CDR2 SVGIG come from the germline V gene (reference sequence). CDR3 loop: CAWSVLREIEQFF. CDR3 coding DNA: TGTGCCTGGAGTGTACTGCGGGAGATTGAGCAGTTCTTC.

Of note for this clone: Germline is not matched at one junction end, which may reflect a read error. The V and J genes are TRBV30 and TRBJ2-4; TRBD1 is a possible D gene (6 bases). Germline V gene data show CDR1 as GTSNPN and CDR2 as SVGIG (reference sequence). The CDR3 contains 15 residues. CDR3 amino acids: CAWRGQFLAKNSQYF. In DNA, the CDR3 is TGTGCCTGGCGAGGACAGTTTCTAGCCAAAAACAGTCAGTACTTC. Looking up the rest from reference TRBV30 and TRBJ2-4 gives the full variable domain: SQTIHQWPATLVQPVGSPLSLECTVEGTSNPNLYWYRQAAGRGLQLLFYSVGIGQISSEVPQNLSASRPQDRQFILSSKKLLLSDSGFYLCAWRGQFLAKNSQYFGAGTRLSVL.

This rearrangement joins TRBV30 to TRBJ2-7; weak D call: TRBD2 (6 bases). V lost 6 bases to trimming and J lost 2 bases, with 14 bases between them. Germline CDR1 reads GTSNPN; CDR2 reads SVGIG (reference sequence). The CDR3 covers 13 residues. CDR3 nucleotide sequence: TGTGCCTGCTCACTCGGGAGCGCCTACGAGCAGTACTTC. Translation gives CACSLGSAYEQYF.

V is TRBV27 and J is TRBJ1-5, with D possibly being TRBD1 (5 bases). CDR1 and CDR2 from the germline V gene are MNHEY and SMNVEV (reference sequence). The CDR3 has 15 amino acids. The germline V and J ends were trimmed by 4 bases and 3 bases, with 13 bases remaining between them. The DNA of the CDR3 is TGTGCCAGCAGTTCCGACAGTAACTACAATCAGCCCCAGCATTTT. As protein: CASSSDSNYNQPQHF.

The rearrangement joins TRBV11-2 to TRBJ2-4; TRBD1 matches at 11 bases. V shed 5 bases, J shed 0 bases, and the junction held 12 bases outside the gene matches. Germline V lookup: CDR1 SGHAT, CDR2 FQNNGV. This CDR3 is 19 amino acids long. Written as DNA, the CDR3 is TGTGCCAGCAGCCCCAGGACAGGGGGCTCCGAGCTAGCCAAAAACATTCAGTACTTC. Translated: CASSPRTGGSELAKNIQYF. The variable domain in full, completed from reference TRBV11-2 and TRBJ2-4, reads EAGVAQSPRYKIIEKRQSVAFWCNPISGHATLYWYQQILGQGPKLLIQFQNNGVVDDSQLPKDRFSAERLKGVDSTLKIQPAKLEDSAVYLCASSPRTGGSELAKNIQYFGAGTRLSVL.

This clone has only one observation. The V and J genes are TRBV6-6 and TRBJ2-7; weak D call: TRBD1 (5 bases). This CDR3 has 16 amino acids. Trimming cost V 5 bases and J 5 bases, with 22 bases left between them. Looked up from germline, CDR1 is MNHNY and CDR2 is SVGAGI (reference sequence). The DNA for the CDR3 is TGTGCCAGCAGTATCCCTCCAGGGTTTGGGAAAAACGAGCAGTACTTC. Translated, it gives CASSIPPGFGKNEQYF.

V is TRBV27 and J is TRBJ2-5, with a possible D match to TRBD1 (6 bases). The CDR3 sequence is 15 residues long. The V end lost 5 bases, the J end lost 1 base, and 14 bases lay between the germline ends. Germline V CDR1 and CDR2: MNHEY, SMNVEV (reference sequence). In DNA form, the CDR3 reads TGTGCCAGCAGTCCCCGACAGGAGTTCCAAGAGACCCAGTACTTC. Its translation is CASSPRQEFQETQYF.

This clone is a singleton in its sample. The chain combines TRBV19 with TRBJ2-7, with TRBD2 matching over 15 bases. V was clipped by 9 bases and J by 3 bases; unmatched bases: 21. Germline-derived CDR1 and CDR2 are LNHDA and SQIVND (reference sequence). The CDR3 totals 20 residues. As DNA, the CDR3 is TGTGCCAGCATAACATGGATCGGGGGACTAGCGGGAGGAATTAGCTACGAGCAGTACTTC. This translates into CASITWIGGLAGGISYEQYF.

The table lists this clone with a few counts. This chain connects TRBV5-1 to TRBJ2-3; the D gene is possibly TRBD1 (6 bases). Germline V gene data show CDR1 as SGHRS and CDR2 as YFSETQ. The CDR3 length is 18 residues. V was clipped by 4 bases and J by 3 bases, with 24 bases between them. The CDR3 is CASSPTSLTGIRTDTQYF. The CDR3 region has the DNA TGCGCCAGCAGCCCTACATCCTTAACAGGGATTCGTACAGATACGCAGTATTTT.

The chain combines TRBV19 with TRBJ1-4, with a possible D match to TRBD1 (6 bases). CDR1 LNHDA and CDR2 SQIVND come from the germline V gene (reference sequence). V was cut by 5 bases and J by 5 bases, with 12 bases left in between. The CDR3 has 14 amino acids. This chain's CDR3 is CASSDQGQNEKLFF. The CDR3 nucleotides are TGTGCCAGTAGTGACCAGGGGCAAAATGAAAAACTGTTTTTT.